This T cell receptor beta chain came from a study of OX40 agonist ivuxolimab in advanced cancers. Study overall: Hepatocellular carcinoma, melanoma, renal cell or head and neck cancer was diagnosed in the dose-escalation patients. Partial responses occurred in three patients (one hepatocellular carcinoma, two cutaneous melanoma). Overall study findings and caveats: Among T cells, CD8+ cells averaged more expanded clones than CD4+ cells.

Concerning this clone itself: Its specificity is not known.

Assay: immunoSEQ multiplex PCR; the TCRdb copy retains only in-frame clones and omits some. Altogether around 74,000 clones are present, 80% to 90% being singletons, with the ten largest covering around 5.1%. Germline-derived CDR1 and CDR2 are MNHNY and SVGAGI (reference sequence). The CDR3 covers 15 residues. The ends were cut back, 8 bases at V and 0 bases at J, with 13 bases in the middle. The chain uses TRBV6-6 and TRBJ2-2; possible D gene TRBD2, 6 bases. The input for sequencing was CD4+ or CD8+ T cells sorted from blood, taken in a trial of the OX40 agonist ivuxolimab. The TCR originated in an adult with an advanced solid tumor such as melanoma, head and neck, liver or kidney cancer. The CDR3 loop is CASLAGPANTGELFF. The CDR3, as DNA: TGTGCCAGCCTTGCGGGGCCCGCGAACACCGGGGAGCTGTTTTTT.